Listed here are 10 T cell receptor beta chains from one sample, sequenced in a study of blood T cell repertoires in COVID-19 (TCRdb year 2020). To prepare the library, the immunoSEQ multiplex PCR assay was applied. In TCRdb, the immuneACCESS table is reduced to in-frame sequences with V and J assigned. These tables do not hold every clone; where another copy was compared, an unresolved V gene accounts for under half, and the others remain unexplained. The sample records more than 110,000 clones, approximately 90% of which are singletons. The leading ten clones occupy 2.5% to 3% of the sample. The sequenced sample consisted of peripheral blood. Receptors originate from a man in his fifties or sixties with active or convalescent COVID-19.

The V call is TRBV7-9, the J call TRBJ2-1; 10 bases are shared with TRBD2. V gave up 7 bases and J gave up 9 bases; unmatched junction bases: 12. CDR3 length equals 15 residues. CDR1 SEHNR and CDR2 FQNEAQ come from the germline V gene (reference sequence). CDR3 region: CASTPPSGSRGEQFF. The CDR3 bases are TGTGCCAGCACCCCCCCTAGCGGGAGTAGGGGTGAGCAGTTCTTC.

This chain connects TRBV19 to TRBJ1-3, with D unclear. The CDR3 is 13 amino acids. The V gene's germline CDR1 is LNHDA and CDR2 SQIVND (reference sequence). V shed 7 bases and J shed 3 bases, with 10 bases lying between them. CDR3 bases: TGTGCCAGTACCGAACTCATTGGAAACACCATATATTTT. It is translated as CASTELIGNTIYF. Filled out from reference TRBV19 and TRBJ1-3, the complete variable domain reads DGGITQSPKYLFRKEGQNVTLSCEQNLNHDAMYWYRQDPGQGLRLIYYSQIVNDFQKGDIAEGYSVSREKKESFPLTVTSAQKNPTAFYLCASTELIGNTIYFGEGSWLTVV.

The V call is TRBV2, the J call TRBJ2-1, with 8 bases lining up with TRBD2. Germline V CDR1 and CDR2: SNHLY, FYNNEI. The ends lost 1 base at V and 3 bases at J; junction bases unmatched: 5. The CDR3 extends over 16 amino acids. In DNA form, the CDR3 reads TGTGCCAGCAGTGAAGGTTGGACTAGCAGCTACAATGAGCAGTTCTTC. Translating it yields CASSEGWTSSYNEQFF.

This chain links TRBV18 with TRBJ1-4; D not certain. The CDR3 loop spans 14 amino acids. CDR1 is KGHSH, CDR2 LQKENI, per germline. V was shortened by 3 bases and J by 4 bases, with 9 bases between the two germline ends. This CDR3 reads CASSPAQYNEKLFF. CDR3 nucleotide sequence: TGTGCCAGCTCACCGGCCCAGTATAATGAAAAACTGTTTTTT.

The chain joins TRBV2 to TRBJ1-6; 8 nucleotides line up with TRBD1. Germline V gives CDR1 SNHLY, CDR2 FYNNEI. CDR3 size: 16 residues. Unmatched junction bases numbered 13, after V lost 6 bases and J lost 9 bases. DNA of the CDR3: TGTGCCAGCAGGCCGGTGGCAGGGGGCGTGGGTTCACCCCTCCACTTT. Translation gives CASRPVAGGVGSPLHF. The whole variable domain, filled in from reference TRBV2 and TRBJ1-6, reads EPEVTQTPSHQVTQMGQEVILRCVPISNHLYFYWYRQILGQKVEFLVSFYNNEISEKSEIFDDQFSVERPDGSNFTLKIRSTKLEDSAMYFCASRPVAGGVGSPLHFGNGTRLTVT.

This clone was seen once. The chain combines TRBV7-9 with TRBJ1-1, with 7 bases identical to TRBD1. Germline V gene sequence: CDR1 SEHNR, CDR2 FQNEAQ (reference sequence). With 5 bases clipped from V and 1 base from J, the junction kept 4 bases outside the gene matches. The CDR3 extends over 14 amino acids. In DNA, the CDR3 is TGTGCCAGCAGCCCACAGGGGACGAACACTGAAGCTTTCTTT. This translates into CASSPQGTNTEAFF.

This clone showed up just once. The chain has TRBV24-1 and TRBJ2-7; no clear D. There are 12 residues in the CDR3. From germline, CDR1 is KGHDR and CDR2 SFDVKD. The ends were cut back, 1 base at V and 7 bases at J, with 7 bases in the middle. CDR3 DNA: TGTGCCACCAGTGATTTTTCGGGTGAGCAGTACTTC. Translation: CATSDFSGEQYF.

The chain couples TRBV5-1 to TRBJ2-7; 9 nucleotides agree with TRBD2. Trimming removed 4 bases from V and 0 bases from J; junction bases left unmatched: 5. CDR1 SGHRS and CDR2 YFSETQ come from the germline V gene. The CDR3 is made up of 15 amino acids. This chain's CDR3 is CASSPSGASSYEQYF. In DNA form, the CDR3 reads TGCGCCAGCAGCCCTAGCGGGGCAAGCTCCTACGAGCAGTACTTC. Complete variable domain (other parts from reference TRBV5-1 and TRBJ2-7): KAGVTQTPRYLIKTRGQQVTLSCSPISGHRSVSWYQQTPGQGLQFLFEYFSETQRNKGNFPGRFSGRQFSNSRSEMNVSTLELGDSALYLCASSPSGASSYEQYFGPGTRLTVT.

The chain has TRBV3-1 (or the pseudogene TRBV3-2) and TRBJ2-1; 7 nucleotides line up with TRBD1. V shed 0 bases, J shed 12 bases, and the junction held 5 bases outside the gene matches. CDR1 is LGHDT and CDR2 is YNNKEL in the germline V gene (reference sequence). This CDR3 has 13 amino acids. In nucleotides, the CDR3 is TGTGCCAGCAGCCAAGATGAAGGGGGCCGGCAGTTCTTC. It yields the protein CASSQDEGGRQFF.

This clone has just one count. This chain connects TRBV29-1 to TRBJ2-5; 7 bases are shared with TRBD1. Germline values: CDR1 SQVTM, CDR2 ANQGSEA. The CDR3 loop spans 13 amino acids. The J segment lost 4 bases and the V segment lost 7 bases, leaving 9 bases of the junction unmatched. The CDR3 region has the DNA TGCAGCGGACTACCGACAGGGATAGAGACCCAGTACTTC. Amino acid sequence: CSGLPTGIETQYF.